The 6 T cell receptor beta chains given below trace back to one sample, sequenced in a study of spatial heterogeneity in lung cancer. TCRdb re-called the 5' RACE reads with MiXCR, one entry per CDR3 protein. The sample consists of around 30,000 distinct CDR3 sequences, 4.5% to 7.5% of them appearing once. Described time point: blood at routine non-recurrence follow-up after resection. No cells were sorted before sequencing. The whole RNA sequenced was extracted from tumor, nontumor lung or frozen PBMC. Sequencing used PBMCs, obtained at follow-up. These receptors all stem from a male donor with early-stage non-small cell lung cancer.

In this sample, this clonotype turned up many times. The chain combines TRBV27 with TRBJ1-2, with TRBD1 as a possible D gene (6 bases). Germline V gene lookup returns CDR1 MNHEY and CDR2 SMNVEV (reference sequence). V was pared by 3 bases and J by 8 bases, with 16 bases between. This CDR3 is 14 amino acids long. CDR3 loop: CASSFGSGAEGYTF. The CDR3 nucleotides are TGTGCCAGCAGTTTCGGTTCAGGGGCTGAAGGCTACACCTTC.

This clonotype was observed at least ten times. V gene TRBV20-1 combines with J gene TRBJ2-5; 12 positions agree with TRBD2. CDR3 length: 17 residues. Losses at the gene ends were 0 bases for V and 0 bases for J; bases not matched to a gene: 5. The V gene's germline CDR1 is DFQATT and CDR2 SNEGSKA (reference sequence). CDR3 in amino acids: CSARDTLAGGHQETQYF. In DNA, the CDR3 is TGCAGTGCTAGAGATACACTAGCGGGAGGACACCAAGAGACCCAGTACTTC.

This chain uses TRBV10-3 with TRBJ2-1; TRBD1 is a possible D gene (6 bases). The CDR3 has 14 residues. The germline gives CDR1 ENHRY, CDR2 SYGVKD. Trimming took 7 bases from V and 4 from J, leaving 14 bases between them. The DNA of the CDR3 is TGTGCCATCACCGGGACACCCGAATACAATGAGCAGTTCTTC. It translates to CAITGTPEYNEQFF.

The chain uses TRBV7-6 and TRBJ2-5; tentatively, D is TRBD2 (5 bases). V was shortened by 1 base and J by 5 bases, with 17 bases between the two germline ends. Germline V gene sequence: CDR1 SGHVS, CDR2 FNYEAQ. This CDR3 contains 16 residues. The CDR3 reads CASSLGGSGRVETQYF. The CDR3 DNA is TGTGCCAGCAGCTTAGGAGGTTCGGGGAGAGTTGAGACCCAGTACTTC.

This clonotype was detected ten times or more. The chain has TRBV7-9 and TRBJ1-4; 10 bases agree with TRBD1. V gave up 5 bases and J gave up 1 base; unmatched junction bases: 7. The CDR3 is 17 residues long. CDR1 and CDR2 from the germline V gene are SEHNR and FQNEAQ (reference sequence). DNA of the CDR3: TGTGCCAGCAGCCTCTGGACAGGGGGGAGAACTAATGAAAAACTGTTTTTT. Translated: CASSLWTGGRTNEKLFF.

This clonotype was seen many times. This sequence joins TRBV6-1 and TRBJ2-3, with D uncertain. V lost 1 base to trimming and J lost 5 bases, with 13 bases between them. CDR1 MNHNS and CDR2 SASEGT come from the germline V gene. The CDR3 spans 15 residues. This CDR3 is CASSEDRPYRDTQYF. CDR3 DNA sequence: TGTGCCAGCAGTGAAGACCGTCCGTACAGAGATACGCAGTATTTT.